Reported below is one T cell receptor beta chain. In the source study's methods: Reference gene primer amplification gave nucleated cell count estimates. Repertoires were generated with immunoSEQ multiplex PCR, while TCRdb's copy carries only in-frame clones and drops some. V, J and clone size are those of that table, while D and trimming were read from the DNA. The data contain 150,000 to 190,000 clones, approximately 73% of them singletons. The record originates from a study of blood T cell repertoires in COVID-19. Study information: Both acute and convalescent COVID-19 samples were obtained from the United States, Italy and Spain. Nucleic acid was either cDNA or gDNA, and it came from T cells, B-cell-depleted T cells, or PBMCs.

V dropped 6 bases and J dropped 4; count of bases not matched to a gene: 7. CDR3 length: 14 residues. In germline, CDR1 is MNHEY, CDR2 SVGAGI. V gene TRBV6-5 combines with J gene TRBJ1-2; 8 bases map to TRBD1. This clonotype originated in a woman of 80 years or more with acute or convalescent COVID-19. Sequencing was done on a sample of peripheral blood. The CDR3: CASRARDRIYGYTF. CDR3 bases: TGTGCCAGCAGGGCCCGGGACAGGATCTATGGCTACACCTTC.